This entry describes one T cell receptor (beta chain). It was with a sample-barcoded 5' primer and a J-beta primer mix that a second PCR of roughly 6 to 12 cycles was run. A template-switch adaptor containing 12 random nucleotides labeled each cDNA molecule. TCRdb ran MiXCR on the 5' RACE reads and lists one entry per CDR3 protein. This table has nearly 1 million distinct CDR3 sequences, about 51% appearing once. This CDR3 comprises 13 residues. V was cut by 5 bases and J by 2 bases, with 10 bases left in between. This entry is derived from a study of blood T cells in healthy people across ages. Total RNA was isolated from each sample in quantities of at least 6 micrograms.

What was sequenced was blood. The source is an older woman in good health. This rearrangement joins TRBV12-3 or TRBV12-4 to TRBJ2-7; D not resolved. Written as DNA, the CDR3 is TGTGCCAGCAGTCCGACAAATACCTACGAGCAGTACTTC. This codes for CASSPTNTYEQYF.